The 24 T cell receptor beta chains presented below share a single source sample, sequenced in a study of prognosis after radiotherapy for stage I lung cancer. Multiplex PCR in two rounds served to amplify TCR beta CDR3 from genomic DNA. Initially, in first-round PCR, primers specific to each TRBV and TRBJ gene were used. TCRdb reanalysed the multiplex PCR reads using MiXCR and keeps one entry per CDR3 protein. In the table there are fewer than 30,000 distinct CDR3 sequences, under 60% of which are singletons. The material sequenced was PBMCs, taken before or after stereotactic body radiation therapy (not recorded which). These TCRs come from a donor aged 50 or older with non-small cell lung cancer.

About this clonotype itself: This likely stems from a read error, as it lies one base from a far larger clone. The chain employs TRBV6-9 and TRBJ2-3; the D gene is possibly TRBD2 (6 bases). Germline lookup yields CDR1 MNHGY and CDR2 SVAAGI. This CDR3 has 15 amino acids. Trimming removed 3 bases from V and 1 base from J, with 11 bases in between. Here the CDR3 reads CASSYGSSGTDTQYF. CDR3 nucleotide sequence: TGTGCCAGCAGTTACGGGAGCTCCGGCACAGATACGCAGTATTTT.

This clonotype showed up just a few times. This chain links TRBV5-4 with TRBJ2-3, with 11 bases that match TRBD2. Germline V CDR1 and CDR2: SGHNT, YYREEE (reference sequence). The CDR3 runs to 16 residues. With 3 bases clipped from V and 2 bases from J, the junction kept 5 bases outside the gene matches. CDR3 protein: CASSYQGLADTDTQYF. The CDR3, as DNA: TGTGCCAGCAGCTACCAGGGACTAGCGGACACAGATACGCAGTATTTT.

The table lists this clonotype with many counts. The chain joins TRBV20-1 to TRBJ2-5; 8 bases fit TRBD2. This CDR3 has 17 amino acids. V shed 6 bases and J 5 bases; nucleotides not matched to a gene: 20. From germline, CDR1 is DFQATT and CDR2 SNEGSKA (reference sequence). For the CDR3, the DNA is TGCAGTGCCGGAGGGGGTCTAGCGGGTTTAGGTTGGGAGACCCAGTACTTC. Translating gives CSAGGGLAGLGWETQYF.

Points on this clonotype: No conserved phenylalanine or tryptophan is present at the end of the CDR3, so a read error is the likely explanation. The J gene is TRBJ2-1, the V gene TRBV20-1; tentatively, D is TRBD2 (7 bases). Between the trimmed V and J ends, which lost 4 bases and 7 bases, there was a span of 17 bases. CDR3 length equals 14 residues. CDR1 is DFQATT and CDR2 is SNEGSKA in the germline V gene (reference sequence). The CDR3 nucleotides are TGCAGTGCTAATGGGGTGGGGGGGCGAAATGAGCAGTTCCTC. Translated, it gives CSANGVGGRNEQFL.

This clonotype was detected ten times or more. The chain uses TRBV14 and TRBJ1-4; D unresolved. This CDR3 comprises 18 residues. With 0 bases removed from V and 6 bases from J, the gap between germline ends came to 20 bases. Germline V gene data show CDR1 as SGHDN and CDR2 as FVKESK. CDR3 DNA sequence: TGTGCCAGCAGCCAAGATCCCCAGGCGGGGAGAAGGGATGAAAAACTGTTTTTT. This encodes CASSQDPQAGRRDEKLFF.

Turning to this clonotype: Compared with germline, one end of the junction differs, possibly owing to a read error. J is TRBJ2-7 and V is TRBV12-3 or TRBV12-4; 12 positions match TRBD1. The length of the CDR3 is 14 residues. The CDR3 loop reads CASILGTGGYDQYF. As DNA, the CDR3 is TGTGCCAGCATCCTCGGGACAGGGGGCTACGATCAGTACTTC.

This clonotype showed up many times. The chain couples TRBV5-1 to TRBJ2-1; the match to TRBD2 covers 14 bases. Germline V gene data show CDR1 as SGHRS and CDR2 as YFSETQ. This CDR3 region has 15 residues. The ends lost 4 bases at V and 8 bases at J; junction bases unmatched: 5. The CDR3 here is CASSGGTSGGYEQFF. In DNA form, the CDR3 reads TGCGCCAGCAGCGGGGGGACTAGCGGGGGATATGAGCAGTTCTTC.

The chain employs TRBV19 and TRBJ2-7, with TRBD2 as a possible D gene (6 bases). Looked up from germline, CDR1 is LNHDA and CDR2 is SQIVND (reference sequence). The CDR3 covers 13 residues. Trimming took 0 bases from V and 6 from J, leaving 9 bases between them. The CDR3 DNA reads TGTGCCAGTAGTATAGATGGAGGGTTCGAGCAGTACTTC. Residues: CASSIDGGFEQYF.

Turning to this clonotype: One base separates it from a far larger clone, so it is likely a read error. V and J are TRBV7-9 and TRBJ2-1; 9 bases agree with TRBD1. The CDR3 extends over 13 amino acids. CDR1 and CDR2 from the germline V gene are SEHNR and FQNEAQ (reference sequence). In nucleotides, the CDR3 is TGTGCCAGCAGCTTAGCGAGGGGACAGGGAAGTGACTTC. This codes for CASSLARGQGSDF. Looking up the rest from reference TRBV7-9 and TRBJ2-1 gives the full variable domain: DTGVSQNPRHKITKRGQNVTFRCDPISEHNRLYWYRQTLGQGPEFLTYFQNEAQLEKSRLLSDRFSAERPKGSFSTLEIQRTEQGDSAMYLCASSLARGQGSDFGPGTRLTVL.

This clonotype came up many times. The V gene is TRBV27, the J gene TRBJ2-4, with D possibly being TRBD2 (6 bases). This CDR3 comprises 19 residues. Germline V gene lookup returns CDR1 MNHEY and CDR2 SMNVEV (reference sequence). V was trimmed by 2 bases and J by 0 bases, leaving 20 bases between them. The CDR3 region has the DNA TGTGCCAGCAGTTTAGGACTACCCCGACGTTTAGGAGCCAAAAACATTCAGTACTTC. Translated, it gives CASSLGLPRRLGAKNIQYF.

This clonotype appeared a few times. This may stem from a read error, because a much larger clone lies one nucleotide away. The CDR3 region is CASSLTSGSGELFF. The CDR3 DNA reads as TGTGCCAGCAGCTTAACGTCGGGGTCCGGGGAGCTGTTTTTT. The genes are TRBV7-3 and TRBJ2-2; a weak D match, TRBD2 (5 bases). The V end was cut by 0 bases, the J end by 6 bases, with 8 bases between. The germline V gene has CDR1 SGHTA and CDR2 FQGTGA. The CDR3 length is 14 residues.

The chain links TRBV28 to TRBJ1-1; weak D call: TRBD1 (6 bases). Germline V CDR1 and CDR2: MDHEN, SYDVKM. The ends were cut back, 6 bases at V and 8 bases at J, with 22 bases in the middle. The CDR3 runs to 15 residues. CDR3 sequence reads: CASSRGGKGTREAFF. CDR3 sequence (DNA): TGTGCCAGCAGCAGGGGCGGTAAGGGTACACGGGAAGCTTTCTTT.

This sequence joins TRBV6-2 or TRBV6-3 and TRBJ1-5, with D uncertain. The CDR3 is made up of 15 amino acids. Trimming removed 5 bases from V and 5 bases from J, with 16 bases in between. Per germline, CDR1 MNHEY and CDR2 SVGEGT. CDR3 nucleotide sequence: TGTGCCAGCAGTGAAGCGGAAGGGTTCTATCAGCCCCAGCATTTT. Translation: CASSEAEGFYQPQHF.

The sample holds many counts of this clonotype. The gene calls are TRBV30 and TRBJ2-6; the match to TRBD1 covers 9 bases. Germline lookup yields CDR1 GTSNPN and CDR2 SVGIG (reference sequence). The CDR3 contains 14 residues. V lost 0 bases to trimming and J lost 6 bases; unmatched junction nucleotides: 0. The CDR3 loop is CAWSVQGAANVLTF. In DNA, the CDR3 is TGTGCCTGGAGTGTACAGGGGGCGGCCAACGTCCTGACTTTC. The full variable domain, with the rest looked up from reference TRBV30 and TRBJ2-6, is SQTIHQWPATLVQPVGSPLSLECTVEGTSNPNLYWYRQAAGRGLQLLFYSVGIGQISSEVPQNLSASRPQDRQFILSSKKLLLSDSGFYLCAWSVQGAANVLTFGAGSRLTVL.

On this clonotype: At one end the junction does not follow the germline gene, possibly because of a read error. The chain recombines TRBV29-1 with TRBJ2-7, with unresolved D. This CDR3 is 13 amino acids long. Germline-derived CDR1 and CDR2 are SQVTM and ANQGSEA. Written as DNA, the CDR3 is TGCATCGTTGAGGTCCCGGCACGTCAAGAGCAGTACTTC. It translates to CIVEVPARQEQYF.

This chain links TRBV11-2 with TRBJ2-7, with 10 bases matching TRBD1. V dropped 7 bases and J dropped 7; count of bases not matched to a gene: 7. Germline values: CDR1 SGHAT, CDR2 FQNNGV. The CDR3 loop spans 13 amino acids. CDR3 loop: CASMGQGSGEQYF. DNA of the CDR3: TGTGCCAGCATGGGACAGGGGTCGGGGGAGCAGTACTTC. The variable domain in full, with the rest retrieved from reference TRBV11-2 and TRBJ2-7, is EAGVAQSPRYKIIEKRQSVAFWCNPISGHATLYWYQQILGQGPKLLIQFQNNGVVDDSQLPKDRFSAERLKGVDSTLKIQPAKLEDSAVYLCASMGQGSGEQYFGPGTRLTVT.

This clonotype was observed once. The chain couples TRBV5-1 to TRBJ2-7; TRBD2 matches at 15 bases. Germline V gives CDR1 SGHRS, CDR2 YFSETQ. V trimming: 3 bases; J trimming: 6 bases; junction bases outside the gene matches: 4. The CDR3 covers 15 residues. The CDR3 DNA reads TGCGCCAGCAGCTCCTGGACTAGCGGGGGGGTCGAGCAGTACTTC. Residues: CASSSWTSGGVEQYF.

About this clonotype itself: A much bigger clone sits one base away, suggesting this may be a read error. This chain links TRBV4-2 with TRBJ2-3, with D perhaps TRBD1 or TRBD2 (5 bases each). The CDR3 covers 15 residues. Per germline, CDR1 LGHNA and CDR2 YNFKEQ. The CDR3 sequence is CASSPGAGHTDTKYF. In DNA, the CDR3 is TGTGCCAGCAGCCCCGGGGCAGGGCACACAGATACGAAGTATTTT.

This clonotype was recorded many times. This chain connects TRBV7-9 to TRBJ1-4; 11 bases map to TRBD1. The CDR3 covers 16 residues. The germline V gene has CDR1 SEHNR and CDR2 FQNEAQ (reference sequence). The V gene end was trimmed by 4 bases and the J gene end by 6 bases; junction bases not matched to a gene: 7. CDR3 DNA sequence: TGTGCCAGCAGCTCATTGGACAGGGGGCGGGATGAAAAACTGTTTTTT. Amino acid sequence: CASSSLDRGRDEKLFF.

Details on this clonotype: One junction end does not reproduce the germline sequence, and a read error may be involved. The chain is built from TRBV2 and TRBJ2-7, with TRBD2 as a possible D gene (6 bases). The germline V gene encodes CDR1 SNHLY and CDR2 FYNNEI. This CDR3 has 14 amino acids. The CDR3 nucleotides are TGTGACAGCAGTGGGGACTCTGGGTATTACGAGCAGTACTTC. Its translation: CDSSGDSGYYEQYF.

There are many counts of this clonotype. This chain joins TRBV20-1 and TRBJ2-5, with 14 positions matching TRBD2. The CDR3 is made up of 17 amino acids. Germline CDR1 and CDR2: DFQATT and SNEGSKA (reference sequence). Trimming at V came to 1 base and at J to 5 bases, leaving 9 bases not matched to a gene. The CDR3 DNA reads as TGCAGTGCTAGAGCGGGGACTAGCGGGAGTCTGTGGGAGACCCAGTACTTC. It specifies CSARAGTSGSLWETQYF.

V and J are TRBV29-1 and TRBJ1-3; D gene unclear. The V gene's germline CDR1 is SQVTM and CDR2 ANQGSEA. The CDR3 spans 14 residues. Trimming stripped 8 bases from V and 0 bases from J, with 14 bases between. The chain's CDR3 is CSSRYSRSGNTIYF. The CDR3 nucleotides are TGCAGCTCCCGGTACTCCCGCTCTGGAAACACCATATATTTT.

This clonotype was seen repeatedly, ten times or more. CDR3 loop: CASSLVGLRVTGELFF. CDR3 nucleotides: TGTGCCAGCAGCTTGGTGGGGTTGAGAGTCACCGGGGAGCTGTTTTTT. This chain links TRBV5-6 with TRBJ2-2; D remains unclear. CDR3 length equals 16 residues. The V gene lost 0 bases and the J gene lost 4 bases, with 13 bases spanning the gap. Germline lookup yields CDR1 SGHDT and CDR2 YYEEEE.

This clonotype was counted many times. The chain uses TRBV28 and TRBJ2-3; 9 nucleotides line up with TRBD2. CDR3 length equals 19 residues. V was pared by 3 bases and J by 0 bases, with 13 bases of the junction left unmatched. From germline, CDR1 is MDHEN and CDR2 SYDVKM. As DNA, the CDR3 is TGTGCCAGCAGTTTCAGGGTTCTAGCGGGATTCCGCAGCACAGATACGCAGTATTTT. Amino acids: CASSFRVLAGFRSTDTQYF.